Listed below are T cell receptor beta chains from one sample, sequenced in a study of blood T cell repertoires in COVID-19. TCRdb keeps only in-frame clones here, not all; method: immunoSEQ multiplex PCR. The sample consists of some 68,000 clones, approximately 90% of them appearing once. The specimen was peripheral blood. Source of these receptors: a woman aged 50 to 60 with COVID-19, enrolled during active disease. Each CDR3 is given with its conserved first and last residue. D genes are given only for firm matches. Only some rows state a clone size, as once, few, many or a class for expanded clones.

>TRBJ1-3|once|TRBV24-1|-|12
CATSESGNTIYF
TGTGCCACCAGTGAGTCAGGAAACACCATATATTTT
>TRBJ2-7|-|TRBV29-1|-|14
CSVSLSGLPYEQYF
TGCAGCGTTTCTTTGTCGGGGTTACCCTACGAGCAGTACTTC
>TRBJ2-7|-|TRBV6-2/TRBV6-3|-|15
CASSYSIRRSYEQYF
TGTGCCAGCAGTTACTCGATCCGGAGGTCCTACGAGCAGTACTTC
>TRBJ1-3|-|TRBV5-1|-|16
CASSLLAESSGNTIYF
TGCGCCAGCAGCTTACTCGCGGAGTCCTCTGGAAACACCATATATTTT
>TRBJ1-1|-|TRBV6-5|-|14
CASSQPSGRTEAFF
TGTGCCAGCAGCCAACCTTCAGGGAGGACTGAAGCTTTCTTT
>TRBJ1-4|-|TRBV18|TRBD1|14
CASSSQGAREKLFF
TGTGCCAGCTCATCACAGGGGGCGCGGGAAAAACTGTTTTTT
>TRBJ2-5|-|TRBV5-5|TRBD2|16
CASSLVGTSGSETQYF
TGTGCCAGCAGCTTGGTGGGGACTAGCGGGTCCGAGACCCAGTACTTC
>TRBJ2-7|once|TRBV6-2/TRBV6-3|TRBD2|16
CASSYPSGTSAGGGYF
TGTGCCAGCAGTTACCCCTCCGGGACTAGCGCCGGAGGGGGGTACTTC
>TRBJ2-5|-|TRBV18|TRBD1|14
CASSPSGQQETQYF
TGTGCCAGCTCACCATCGGGACAGCAAGAGACCCAGTACTTC
>TRBJ2-5|-|TRBV11-3|TRBD1|20
CASSSRDSLSRRLTQETQYF
TGTGCCAGCAGCTCTCGGGACAGCCTATCTCGGAGGCTTACTCAAGAGACCCAGTACTTC
>TRBJ2-4|once|TRBV4-3|TRBD2|16
CASSQEVLAGARIQYF
TGCGCCAGCAGCCAAGAGGTGCTAGCGGGCGCAAGGATTCAGTACTTC
>TRBJ1-1|-|TRBV12-3/TRBV12-4|TRBD1|13
CASSRQGDTEAFF
TGTGCCAGCAGTAGACAGGGGGACACTGAAGCTTTCTTT
>TRBJ2-1|-|TRBV28|-|13
CASSLGLYNEQFF
TGTGCCAGCAGTTTGGGCCTTTACAATGAGCAGTTCTTC
>TRBJ2-5|-|TRBV10-3|TRBD1|15
CAITGTGGNQETQYF
TGTGCCATCACCGGGACAGGGGGGAACCAAGAGACCCAGTACTTC
>TRBJ2-7|-|TRBV7-3|TRBD2|15
CASAQIAGESYEQYF
TGTGCCAGCGCCCAGATAGCGGGAGAATCCTACGAGCAGTACTTC
>TRBJ1-5|-|TRBV15|-|16
CATSRDLSRGGQPQHF
TGTGCCACCAGCAGAGACCTCTCCCGCGGGGGCCAGCCCCAGCATTTT
>TRBJ2-7|-|TRBV2|-|11
CASSDWNEQYF
TGTGCCAGCAGCGACTGGAACGAGCAGTACTTC
>TRBJ2-7|-|TRBV7-2|-|13
CASSDFSFYEQYF
TGTGCCAGCAGCGATTTTAGTTTCTACGAGCAGTACTTC
>TRBJ2-7|-|TRBV2|-|12
CASSTEGYEQYF
TGTGCCAGCAGTACCGAGGGCTACGAGCAGTACTTC
>TRBJ1-2|-|TRBV30|-|10
CAWRAYGYTF
TGTGCCTGGAGGGCCTATGGCTACACCTTC
>TRBJ1-2|-|TRBV10-3|TRBD1|11
CASRQGDGYTF
TGTGCCTCCCGGCAGGGGGACGGCTACACCTTC
>TRBJ2-7|-|TRBV19|-|16
CASSSIQPSLLDEQYF
TGTGCCAGTAGTAGCATACAGCCAAGCCTACTTGACGAGCAGTACTTC
>TRBJ1-4|-|TRBV29-1|-|15
CSVSRSGATNEKLFF
TGCAGCGTTTCCCGGAGTGGGGCTACTAATGAAAAACTGTTTTTT
>TRBJ2-1|-|TRBV15|-|15
CATSRDLATPHEQFF
TGTGCCACCAGCAGAGACCTAGCCACACCCCATGAGCAGTTCTTC
>TRBJ2-5|-|TRBV4-1|-|15
CASSQGLLAQETQYF
TGCGCCAGCAGCCAAGGACTGTTGGCGCAAGAGACCCAGTACTTC
>TRBJ1-3|once|TRBV6-4|-|17
CASYSPCGPRPQNTIYF
TGTGCCAGCTATAGCCCCTGCGGCCCGCGGCCCCAAAACACCATATATTTT
>TRBJ2-7|-|TRBV28|TRBD2|14
CATFSGGGFYEQYF
TGTGCCACCTTCTCCGGGGGGGGATTCTACGAGCAGTACTTC
>TRBJ2-5|-|TRBV18|-|15
CASSPIRVDGETQYF
TGTGCCAGCTCACCAATCCGGGTCGACGGGGAGACCCAGTACTTC
>TRBJ2-5|-|TRBV12-3/TRBV12-4|-|13
CASLLAGAETQYF
TGTGCCAGCCTATTGGCAGGGGCCGAGACCCAGTACTTC
>TRBJ2-4|-|TRBV18|-|16
CASSPQARGSGNIQYF
TGTGCCAGCTCACCACAAGCAAGGGGGAGCGGAAACATTCAGTACTTC
>TRBJ2-7|-|TRBV2|TRBD2|14
CASRGLAGENEQYF
TGTGCCAGCAGGGGACTAGCGGGAGAGAACGAGCAGTACTTC
>TRBJ1-2|-|TRBV28|TRBD1|16
CASSLGQGVIRYGYTF
TGTGCCAGCAGTTTGGGACAGGGGGTAATACGCTATGGCTACACCTTC
>TRBJ2-7|-|TRBV29-1|TRBD2|18
CSAIRQDKNAGGVYEQYF
TGCAGCGCCATTAGACAGGATAAGAACGCGGGAGGCGTTTACGAGCAGTACTTC
>TRBJ2-1|-|TRBV5-1|-|15
CASSLALASWHEQFF
TGCGCCAGCAGCTTGGCCCTAGCGTCTTGGCATGAGCAGTTCTTC
>TRBJ1-4|-|TRBV29-1|-|13
CSVDPGFNEKLFF
TGCAGCGTTGATCCGGGGTTTAATGAAAAACTGTTTTTT
>TRBJ2-2|-|TRBV7-8|TRBD1|15
CASSSGTGGTGELFF
TGTGCCAGCAGCTCCGGGACAGGGGGGACCGGGGAGCTGTTTTTT
>TRBJ2-3|-|TRBV3-1/TRBV3-2|TRBD2|18
CASSQGGSGTTSTDTQYF
TGTGCCAGCAGCCAAGGGGGTAGCGGGACCACTAGCACAGATACGCAGTATTTT
>TRBJ1-2|-|TRBV27|-|19
CASSLYQGPGHKLVGGYTF
TGTGCCAGCAGTTTATATCAAGGCCCGGGACACAAGCTAGTAGGGGGCTACACCTTC
>TRBJ2-7|-|TRBV10-3|TRBD2|12
CATRRGGAEQYF
TGTGCCACCCGGCGGGGGGGCGCCGAGCAGTACTTC
>TRBJ2-7|-|TRBV5-1|-|13
CASTGEETYEQYF
TGCGCCAGCACCGGGGAGGAAACCTACGAGCAGTACTTC
>TRBJ2-1|-|TRBV11-1|TRBD1|13
CASSLVQTGEQFF
TGTGCCAGCAGCTTAGTACAGACAGGGGAACAGTTCTTC
>TRBJ2-3|-|TRBV3-1/TRBV3-2|TRBD2|17
CASSQDDAGGPTDTQYF
TGTGCCAGCAGCCAAGATGATGCGGGAGGGCCTACAGATACGCAGTATTTT
>TRBJ1-2|few|TRBV19|-|13
CASSLSGLYGYTF
TGTGCCAGTAGTTTATCCGGACTCTATGGCTACACCTTC
>TRBJ1-5|-|TRBV4-1|-|17
CASSQDPTGPLSQPQHF
TGCGCCAGCAGCCAAGATCCGACAGGACCCCTTAGTCAGCCCCAGCATTTT
>TRBJ2-2|-|TRBV30|-|12
CAWSARTGELFF
TGTGCCTGGAGTGCTCGGACCGGGGAGCTGTTTTTT
>TRBJ2-2|-|TRBV5-1|-|14
CASSSDRNTGELFF
TGCGCCAGCAGCTCGGACAGGAACACCGGGGAGCTGTTTTTT
>TRBJ1-2|-|TRBV7-3|TRBD1|20
CASSPKGRDRGPLANYGYTF
TGTGCCAGCAGCCCCAAGGGGCGGGACAGGGGCCCGTTAGCTAACTATGGCTACACCTTC
>TRBJ2-7|few|TRBV28|-|15
CASSSDPAGAYEQYF
TGTGCCAGCAGTTCTGATCCCGCTGGGGCGTACGAGCAGTACTTC
>TRBJ1-5|-|TRBV19|-|17
CASRSHGTRYSNQPQHF
TGTGCCAGTAGGAGCCACGGGACACGCTATAGCAATCAGCCCCAGCATTTT
>TRBJ2-1|-|TRBV19|-|14
CASSISGVGNEQFF
TGTGCCAGTAGTATTTCGGGAGTAGGCAATGAGCAGTTCTTC
>TRBJ2-2|-|TRBV11-3|-|17
CASSLEVGRVNTGELFF
TGTGCCAGCAGCTTAGAAGTGGGCAGGGTGAACACCGGGGAGCTGTTTTTT
>TRBJ2-1|-|TRBV6-5|TRBD2|16
CASSYPSPGPSGVQFF
TGTGCCAGCAGTTACCCATCCCCAGGTCCCAGCGGGGTACAGTTCTTC
>TRBJ2-3|-|TRBV4-2|TRBD2|15
CASSQEGGRTDTQYF
TGTGCCAGCAGCCAAGAAGGCGGGAGAACAGATACGCAGTATTTT
>TRBJ2-7|-|TRBV30|TRBD1|17
CAWSPSGGARLTYEQYF
TGTGCCTGGTCTCCTTCAGGGGGCGCGAGGTTAACCTACGAGCAGTACTTC